Sequencing of this T cell receptor beta chain was carried out in a study of identical twins. Findings of the study overall: Memory repertoires showed no such pattern, whereas abundant cord blood beta clonotypes carried fewer insertions. Out-of-frame TCR alpha sharing observed in monozygotic twins exceeded model estimates.

This clonotype was detected ten times or more. Its specificity is not known. Healthy Caucasians provided all donations. With 5 bases clipped from V and 3 bases from J, the junction kept 4 bases outside the gene matches. The CDR3 consists of 15 residues. Germline loops: CDR1 SGHAT, CDR2 FQNNGV. Template switching added a universal primer site; cDNA carried unique molecular identifiers. TCRdb analysed the 5' RACE reads with MiXCR anew, one entry per CDR3 protein. Counted here are hundreds of thousands of distinct CDR3 sequences, 8.5% to 9.5% occurring once; the ten biggest clones make up 0.75% to 1%. The data were also submitted as part of a second study, on yellow fever vaccine responses in identical twins.

This receptor was identified in a woman under 30 in good health. The sequencing input was PBMCs. The chain combines TRBV11-2 with TRBJ2-2, with 9 bases lining up with TRBD2. DNA of the CDR3: TGTGCCAGCAGCCCGGGACTAGCTGACACCGGGGAGCTGTTTTTT. Amino acid sequence: CASSPGLADTGELFF. The whole variable domain, filled in from reference TRBV11-2 and TRBJ2-2, reads EAGVAQSPRYKIIEKRQSVAFWCNPISGHATLYWYQQILGQGPKLLIQFQNNGVVDDSQLPKDRFSAERLKGVDSTLKIQPAKLEDSAVYLCASSPGLADTGELFFGEGSRLTVL.